This T cell receptor beta chain was obtained from a study of blood T cell repertoires in COVID-19. For the study at large: Acute-phase and convalescent COVID-19 samples originated in the United States, Italy and Spain.

This clone occurred once. CDR3 length: 13 amino acids. The J segment lost 2 bases and the V segment lost 5 bases, leaving 3 bases of the junction unmatched. CDR1 SGHTA and CDR2 FQGNSA come from the germline V gene. In the original workflow: Estimated nucleated cell counts came from reference gene primer amplification. TCRdb's table, derived via immunoSEQ multiplex PCR, lists solely in-frame clones and lacks some. The DNA was the basis for D and trimming; V, J and clone size are from that table. Here the sample spans 190,000 or so clones, around 87% being singletons. Sequenced material: peripheral blood. This chain uses TRBV7-2 with TRBJ2-7; 7 bases align to TRBD1. The receptor was derived from a man in his forties with active or convalescent COVID-19. As DNA, the CDR3 is TGTGCCAGCAGCCGGGACAGAGCCTACGAGCAGTACTTC. Amino acids: CASSRDRAYEQYF.